This is a list of T cell receptor beta chains from one sample in a study of Graves' ophthalmopathy and Graves' hyperthyroidism. TCRdb passed the multiplex PCR reads through MiXCR, listing each CDR3 protein once. The repertoire has about 500,000 distinct CDR3 sequences, around 15% of them found once; the top ten carry about 9.4%. Sequencing was done on a sample of blood. The source is a woman aged 30 to 39 with Graves' ophthalmopathy. Both conserved end residues are part of each CDR3. A D gene is named only where the DNA matches it firmly. Clone size is given for some rows only: seen once, a few or many times, or a class if the clone is expanded.

CDR3: CASSSQGLLHEQYF
DNA: TGCGCCAGCAGCTCACAGGGGTTGCTCCACGAGCAGTACTTC
size: .
D: TRBD1
J: TRBJ2-7
V: TRBV5-1

CDR3: CSARDRTGSSEQYF
DNA: TGCAGTGCTAGAGATCGGACAGGGTCGAGCGAGCAGTACTTC
size: many
D: TRBD1
J: TRBJ2-7
V: TRBV20-1

CDR3: CSALASGETQYF
DNA: TGCAGTGCTCTAGCGTCCGGGGAGACCCAGTACTTC
size: .
D: .
J: TRBJ2-5
V: TRBV20-1

CDR3: CASSITGTTDTQYF
DNA: TGTGCCAGCAGTATTACAGGGACCACAGATACGCAGTATTTT
size: many
D: .
J: TRBJ2-3
V: TRBV6-2/TRBV6-3

CDR3: CASSEARSTAYEQYF
DNA: TGTGCCAGCAGTGAAGCGCGCTCCACCGCCTACGAGCAGTACTTC
size: .
D: .
J: TRBJ2-7
V: TRBV6-1

CDR3: CAPRDRTTYEQYF
DNA: TGTGCCCCGAGGGACAGGACCACCTACGAGCAGTACTTC
size: many
D: TRBD1
J: TRBJ2-7
V: TRBV24-1

CDR3: CASSPDGVEAFF
DNA: TGTGCCAGCAGCCCAGACGGGGTTGAAGCTTTCTTT
size: many
D: .
J: TRBJ1-1
V: TRBV12-3/TRBV12-4

CDR3: CASSRRGYGYTF
DNA: TGTGCCAGCAGCCGCAGGGGCTATGGCTACACCTTC
size: .
D: .
J: TRBJ1-2
V: TRBV6-1

CDR3: CASSLGQGGGYTF
DNA: TGTGCCAGCAGTCTTGGACAGGGAGGAGGCTACACCTTC
size: many
D: TRBD1
J: TRBJ1-2
V: TRBV28

CDR3: CASSLEGNGETQYF
DNA: TGCGCCAGCAGCTTGGAGGGCAATGGGGAGACCCAGTACTTC
size: many
D: .
J: TRBJ2-5
V: TRBV5-1

CDR3: CASSVSRVWGPGSYEQYF
DNA: TGTGCCAGCAGTGTGAGCCGGGTTTGGGGGCCAGGGTCCTACGAGCAGTACTTC
size: many
D: .
J: TRBJ2-7
V: TRBV2